The clone carrying this TCR beta chain was picked up one time. Antigen specificity is unknown. The CDR3 length is 16 residues. Germline V gene sequence: CDR1 LGHNA, CDR2 YNFKEQ. The ends lost 4 bases at V and 4 bases at J; junction bases unmatched: 4. The data were taken from a study of a mutant IDH1 vaccine in newly diagnosed glioma. Study overall: Patients' prior therapy spanned radiotherapy, temozolomide, or both; most underwent both.

Sample time point: week 35, safety follow-up. Vaccine doses each comprised 300 ug of mutant IDH1 20-mer peptide, with topical imiquimod. The table came from immunoSEQ multiplex PCR; TCRdb's copy has only in-frame clones and leaves some out. The table has about 60,000 clones, around 84% seen once. This receptor was taken from a man younger than 45 with glioma. V gene TRBV4-2 combines with J gene TRBJ2-1, with TRBD2 identical over 13 bases. Specimen: PBMCs, collected from a glioma patient whose treatment included an IDH1 peptide vaccine. The CDR3 here is CASSRTSGGLYNEQFF. The CDR3 DNA sequence: TGTGCCAGCAGCCGGACTAGCGGGGGCCTTTACAATGAGCAGTTCTTC.